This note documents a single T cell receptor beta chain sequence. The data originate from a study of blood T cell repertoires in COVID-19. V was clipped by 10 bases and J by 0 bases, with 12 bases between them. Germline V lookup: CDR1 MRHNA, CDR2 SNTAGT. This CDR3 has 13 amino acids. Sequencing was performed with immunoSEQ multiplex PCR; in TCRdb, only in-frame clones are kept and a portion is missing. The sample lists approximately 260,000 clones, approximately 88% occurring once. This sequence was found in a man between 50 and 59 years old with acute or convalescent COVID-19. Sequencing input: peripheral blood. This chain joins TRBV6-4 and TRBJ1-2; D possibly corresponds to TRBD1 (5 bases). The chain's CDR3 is CATYQGPNYGYTF. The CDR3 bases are TGTGCCACCTACCAGGGCCCTAACTATGGCTACACCTTC.